The rows below give T cell receptor beta chains drawn from one sample of a study of T-cell memory formation after mild COVID-19. Each CDR3 protein gets one entry after TCRdb re-called the 5' RACE reads with MiXCR. In the table there are 120,000 to 150,000 distinct CDR3 sequences, approximately 5.7% of which are singletons. The sequencing input was PBMCs or a T cell subset sorted from them (not recorded which). These receptor sequences come from an adult woman who had mild COVID-19 (a few samples of this study predate the infection). Cell type and time point are not known. CDR3s include the opening cysteine and the closing phenylalanine or tryptophan. A D gene is named only where the DNA matches it firmly.

J	D	V	CDR3
TRBJ2-3	.	TRBV6-4	CASSDSRYTDTQYF
TRBJ1-1	.	TRBV5-1	CASSVTVNTEAFF
TRBJ2-1	.	TRBV7-8	CASSPRLDIYNEQFF
TRBJ2-3	TRBD1	TRBV4-3	CASSLRGGPDTQYF
TRBJ2-3	TRBD1	TRBV14	CASSHSKRAPRDRVTDTQYF
TRBJ2-7	.	TRBV20-1	CSARDQPGPTYEQYF
TRBJ1-4	.	TRBV5-1	CASREALREKLFF
TRBJ2-3	.	TRBV20-1	CSARDGIYTQYF
TRBJ2-7	TRBD2	TRBV11-3	CASSLASGYEQYF
TRBJ2-7	TRBD1	TRBV29-1	CSVKPGGTSYEQYF
TRBJ2-5	TRBD2	TRBV4-1	CASSQDSAGGRETQYF
TRBJ1-3	.	TRBV3-1	CASSQDQRLSVISGNTIYF
TRBJ2-3	TRBD2	TRBV7-2	CASSLSIYGGDTQYF
TRBJ2-5	.	TRBV15	CATSRDHLAQETQYF
TRBJ1-2	TRBD1	TRBV18	CASSPGQGPPGVYGYTF
TRBJ2-2	TRBD1	TRBV5-6	CASSSGTGVPTGELFF
TRBJ2-3	TRBD1	TRBV29-1	CSVERTGTRTDTQYF
TRBJ1-6	.	TRBV7-9	CASSLRGNPGSPLHF
TRBJ2-2	TRBD2	TRBV15	CATSRSGGGWLFF
TRBJ2-3	TRBD2	TRBV7-6	CASSYLVWTSGSSTDTQYF
TRBJ2-7	.	TRBV20-1	CSASPHNEQYF
TRBJ2-1	TRBD2	TRBV7-9	CASSHPRASGRNEQFF
TRBJ2-3	.	TRBV19	CAYSEGVGDTQYF
TRBJ2-6	.	TRBV7-2	CASSYDFSGANVLTF
TRBJ2-1	.	TRBV2	CASSRTEGGNEQFF
TRBJ2-3	TRBD2	TRBV12-3/TRBV12-4	CASSRGTSGGPRATDTQYF
TRBJ1-1	.	TRBV12-3/TRBV12-4	CASTVGPATAFF